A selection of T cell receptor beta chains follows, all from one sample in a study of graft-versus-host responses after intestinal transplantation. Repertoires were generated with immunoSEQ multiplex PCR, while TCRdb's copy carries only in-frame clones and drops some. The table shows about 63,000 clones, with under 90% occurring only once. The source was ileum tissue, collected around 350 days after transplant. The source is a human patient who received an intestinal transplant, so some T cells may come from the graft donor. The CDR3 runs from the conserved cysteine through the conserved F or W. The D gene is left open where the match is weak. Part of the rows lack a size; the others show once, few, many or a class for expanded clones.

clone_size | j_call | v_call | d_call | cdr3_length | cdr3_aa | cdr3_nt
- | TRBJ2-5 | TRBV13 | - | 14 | CASSLVGSQETQYF | TGTGCCAGCAGCTTAGTAGGCAGCCAAGAGACCCAGTACTTC
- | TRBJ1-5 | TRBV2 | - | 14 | CASSLDGSHQPQHF | TGTGCCAGCAGTCTTGACGGATCTCATCAGCCCCAGCATTTT
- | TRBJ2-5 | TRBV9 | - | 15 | CASSSSGTAQETQYF | TGTGCCAGCAGCTCCTCAGGGACTGCACAAGAGACCCAGTACTTC
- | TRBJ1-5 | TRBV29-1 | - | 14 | CSVGVDNSNQPQHF | TGCAGCGTTGGTGTAGATAATAGCAATCAGCCCCAGCATTTT
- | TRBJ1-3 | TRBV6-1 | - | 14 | CASSERAGTDTIYF | TGTGCCAGCAGTGAGAGGGCAGGAACGGACACCATATATTTT
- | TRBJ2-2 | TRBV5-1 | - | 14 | CASSSTGNTGELFF | TGCGCCAGCAGCTCGACAGGGAACACCGGGGAGCTGTTTTTT
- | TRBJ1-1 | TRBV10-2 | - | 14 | CASGPGGLDTEAFF | TGCGCCAGTGGTCCGGGGGGGCTGGACACTGAAGCTTTCTTT
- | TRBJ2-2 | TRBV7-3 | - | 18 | CASSFRGPLRQGTGELFF | TGTGCCAGCAGCTTTAGGGGCCCACTTCGCCAAGGAACCGGGGAGCTGTTTTTT
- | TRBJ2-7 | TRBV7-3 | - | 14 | CASSPGGGTYEQYF | TGTGCCAGCAGCCCCGGGGGCGGAACCTACGAGCAGTACTTC
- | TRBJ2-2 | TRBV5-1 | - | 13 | CASSLAGTGELFF | TGCGCCAGCAGCTTGGCAGGGACCGGGGAGCTGTTTTTT
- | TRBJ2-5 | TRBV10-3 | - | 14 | CAITDPTHQETQYF | TGTGCCATCACCGACCCTACACACCAAGAGACCCAGTACTTC
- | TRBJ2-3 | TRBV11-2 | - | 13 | CASSLAGLDTQYF | TGTGCCAGCAGCCTAGCTGGCCTAGATACGCAGTATTTT
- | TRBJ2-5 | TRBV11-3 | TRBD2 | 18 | CASSRRGAGGALQETQYF | TGTGCCAGCAGCCGCCGTGGAGCGGGAGGGGCTCTCCAAGAGACCCAGTACTTC
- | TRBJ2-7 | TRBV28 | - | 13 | CASSGWSPYEQYF | TGTGCCAGCAGTGGGTGGTCACCCTACGAGCAGTACTTC
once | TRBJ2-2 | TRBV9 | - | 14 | CASSVNRITGELFF | TGTGCCAGCAGCGTAAACAGGATCACCGGGGAGCTGTTTTTT
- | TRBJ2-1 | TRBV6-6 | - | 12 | CASSYQQNEQFF | TGTGCCAGCAGTTACCAGCAGAATGAGCAGTTCTTC
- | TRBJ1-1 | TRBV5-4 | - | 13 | CASSLAGNTEAFF | TGTGCCAGCAGCTTGGCAGGGAACACTGAAGCTTTCTTT
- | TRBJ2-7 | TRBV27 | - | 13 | CASSSGALYEQYF | TGTGCCAGCAGTTCCGGGGCCCTCTACGAGCAGTACTTC
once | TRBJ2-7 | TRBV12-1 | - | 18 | CASSARTAGRVTRYEQYF | TGTGCCAGCAGCGCCCGGACCGCAGGGCGTGTAACCCGATACGAGCAGTACTTC
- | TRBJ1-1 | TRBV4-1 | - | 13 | CASSLGWNTEAFF | TGCGCCAGCAGCTTAGGGTGGAACACTGAAGCTTTCTTT
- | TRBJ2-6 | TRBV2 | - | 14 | CASNWGSGANVLTF | TGTGCCAGCAATTGGGGGTCTGGGGCCAACGTCCTGACTTTC
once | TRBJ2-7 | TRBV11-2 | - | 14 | CASSPGTRPYEQYF | TGTGCCAGCAGCCCCGGGACACGGCCCTACGAGCAGTACTTC
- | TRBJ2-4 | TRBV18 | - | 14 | CASLERLAKNIQYF | TGTGCCAGCTTGGAGCGGCTAGCCAAAAACATTCAGTACTTC
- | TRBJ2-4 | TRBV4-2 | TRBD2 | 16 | CASSAGLAGGQNIQYF | TGTGCCAGCAGCGCGGGACTAGCGGGAGGACAAAACATTCAGTACTTC
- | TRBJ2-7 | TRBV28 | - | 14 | CASSYGRPSYEQYF | TGTGCCAGCAGTTACGGACGCCCCTCCTACGAGCAGTACTTC
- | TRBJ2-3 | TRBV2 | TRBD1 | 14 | CASSGTGSTDTQYF | TGTGCCAGCTCCGGGACAGGGAGCACAGATACGCAGTATTTT
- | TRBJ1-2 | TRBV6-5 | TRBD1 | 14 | CASRATGGVGGYTF | TGTGCCAGCAGAGCAACAGGGGGCGTTGGTGGCTACACCTTC
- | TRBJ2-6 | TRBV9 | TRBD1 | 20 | CASSLLPRDRVGSGANVLTF | TGTGCCAGCAGCCTACTGCCCCGGGACAGGGTGGGCTCTGGGGCCAACGTCCTGACTTTC
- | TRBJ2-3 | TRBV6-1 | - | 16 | CASSEAGLARTDTQYF | TGTGCCAGCAGTGAAGCGGGCCTAGCGCGCACAGATACGCAGTATTTT
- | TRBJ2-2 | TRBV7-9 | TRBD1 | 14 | CASSKETGTGELFF | TGTGCCAGCAGCAAGGAGACAGGGACCGGGGAGCTGTTTTTT
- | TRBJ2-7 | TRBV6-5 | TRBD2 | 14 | CASSYSSGSAEQYF | TGTGCCAGCAGTTACTCAAGCGGGAGTGCCGAGCAGTACTTC
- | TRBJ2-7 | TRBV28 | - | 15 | CASSSKEIEPNEQYF | TGTGCCAGCAGTTCCAAGGAAATTGAGCCTAACGAGCAGTACTTC
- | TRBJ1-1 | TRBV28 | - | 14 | CASSFTGSDTEAFF | TGTGCCAGCAGTTTCACGGGTTCGGACACTGAAGCTTTCTTT
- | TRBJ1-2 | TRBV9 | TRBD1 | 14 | CASSPGTGVYGYTF | TGTGCCAGCAGCCCCGGGACAGGGGTTTATGGCTACACCTTC
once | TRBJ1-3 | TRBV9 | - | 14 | CASSPGDSGNTIYF | TGTGCCAGCAGCCCAGGGGACTCTGGAAACACCATATATTTT
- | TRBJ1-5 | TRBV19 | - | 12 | CASSITGEPQHF | TGTGCCAGTAGTATCACCGGGGAGCCCCAGCATTTT
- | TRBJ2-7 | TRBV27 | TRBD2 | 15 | CASSHTSGYSYEQYF | TGTGCCAGCAGCCATACTAGCGGTTACTCCTACGAGCAGTACTTC
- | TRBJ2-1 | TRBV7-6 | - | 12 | CASGGLYNEQFF | TGTGCCAGCGGGGGGCTTTACAATGAGCAGTTCTTC
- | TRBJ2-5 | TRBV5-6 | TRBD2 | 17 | CASSFFLTSGRARTQYF | TGTGCCAGCAGTTTCTTTTTGACTAGCGGGAGGGCTCGGACCCAGTACTTC
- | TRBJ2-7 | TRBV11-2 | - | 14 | CASSYTGRAYEQYF | TGTGCCAGCAGTTATACAGGGAGAGCCTACGAGCAGTACTTC
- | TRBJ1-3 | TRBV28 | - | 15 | CASSLPGTGGNTIYF | TGTGCCAGCAGCCTACCGGGGACCGGGGGAAACACCATATATTTT
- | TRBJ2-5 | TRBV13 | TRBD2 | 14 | CASSSLSGTETQYF | TGTGCCAGCAGCTCCCTGAGCGGGACGGAGACCCAGTACTTC
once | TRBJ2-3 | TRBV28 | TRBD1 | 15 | CASRAGQGYADTQYF | TGTGCCAGCAGAGCGGGACAGGGGTATGCAGATACGCAGTATTTT
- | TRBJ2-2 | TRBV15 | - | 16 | CATSRDLGSYTGELFF | TGTGCCACCAGCAGAGATTTGGGATCTTACACCGGGGAGCTGTTTTTT
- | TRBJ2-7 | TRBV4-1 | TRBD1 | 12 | CASSPTGDEQYF | TGCGCCAGCAGCCCGACAGGGGACGAGCAGTACTTC
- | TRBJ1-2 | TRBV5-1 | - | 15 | CASSPGPVLNYGYTF | TGCGCCAGCAGCCCGGGACCTGTATTAAACTATGGCTACACCTTC
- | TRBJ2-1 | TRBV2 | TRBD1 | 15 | CASRALTGQDNEQFF | TGTGCCAGCAGGGCCCTCACGGGACAGGACAATGAGCAGTTCTTC
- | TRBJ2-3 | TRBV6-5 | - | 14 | CASSYSPGTDTQYF | TGTGCCAGCAGTTACTCCCCAGGCACAGATACGCAGTATTTT
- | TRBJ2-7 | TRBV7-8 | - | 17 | CASSLAADGRSSYEQYF | TGTGCCAGCAGCTTAGCGGCAGATGGCAGAAGCTCCTACGAGCAGTACTTC
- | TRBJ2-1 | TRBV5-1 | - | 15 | CASSLRRSGSNEQFF | TGCGCCAGCAGCTTAAGGAGGAGCGGCTCCAATGAGCAGTTCTTC
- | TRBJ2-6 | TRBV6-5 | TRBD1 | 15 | CASSQQGDGANVLTF | TGTGCCAGCAGTCAACAGGGGGACGGGGCCAACGTCCTGACTTTC
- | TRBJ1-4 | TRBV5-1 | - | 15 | CASSLVAPPNEKLFF | TGCGCCAGCAGCTTGGTCGCCCCGCCTAATGAAAAACTGTTTTTT
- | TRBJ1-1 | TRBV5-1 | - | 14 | CASSLWSMNTEAFF | TGCGCCAGCAGCTTGTGGTCTATGAACACTGAAGCTTTCTTT
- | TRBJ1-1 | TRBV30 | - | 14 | CAWARTAINTEAFF | TGTGCCTGGGCCCGGACAGCGATTAACACTGAAGCTTTCTTT